The sequence of this T cell receptor beta chain was determined in a study of T cell responses to AZD1222 COVID-19 vaccine. The method was immunoSEQ multiplex PCR; TCRdb's version includes in-frame clones alone and lacks a portion of them. The data contain some 170,000 clones, approximately 90% of them seen just once; the ten biggest clones take up roughly 4%. A single count supports this clone. The antigen is not known. Study-level results: The CD4 TCRs associated with vaccination extended across spike and predominated at 160-218 and 743-854. Within unmutated variant regions lay the reported targets of nearly half of spike-specific TCRs.

Germline loops: CDR1 MNHEY, CDR2 SMNVEV (reference sequence). V lost 6 bases and J lost 6; bases outside the gene matches: 2. The CDR3 runs to 12 residues. V is TRBV27 and J is TRBJ1-2; 9 nucleotides agree with TRBD1. This specimen was peripheral blood, taken 28 days after the second dose of the MenACWY control vaccine. The clonotype comes from an adult who received the MenACWY meningococcal vaccine as a control. The CDR3 here is CASSRQGDGYTF. The CDR3 DNA reads TGTGCCAGCAGCAGACAGGGGGATGGCTACACCTTC.